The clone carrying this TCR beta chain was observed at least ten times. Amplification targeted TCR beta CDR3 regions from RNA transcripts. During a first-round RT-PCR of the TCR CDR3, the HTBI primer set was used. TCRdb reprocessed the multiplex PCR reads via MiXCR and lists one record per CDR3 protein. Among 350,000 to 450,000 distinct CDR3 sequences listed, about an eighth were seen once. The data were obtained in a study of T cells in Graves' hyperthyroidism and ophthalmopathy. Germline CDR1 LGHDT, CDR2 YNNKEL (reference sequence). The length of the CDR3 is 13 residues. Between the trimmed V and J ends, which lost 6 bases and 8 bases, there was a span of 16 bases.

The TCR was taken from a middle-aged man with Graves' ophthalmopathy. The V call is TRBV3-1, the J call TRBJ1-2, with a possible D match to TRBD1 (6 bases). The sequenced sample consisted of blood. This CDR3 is CASRRGQQEGYTF. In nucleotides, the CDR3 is TGTGCCAGCAGACGCGGACAGCAGGAGGGCTACACCTTC.